This TCR beta chain was observed in a study of CD8 T cells in ankylosing spondylitis. Quantitative 5'-RACE was performed with molecular barcodes, and it yielded the TCR beta libraries. Each CDR3 protein gets one entry after TCRdb re-called the 5' RACE reads with MiXCR. The profile shows around 53,000 distinct CDR3 sequences, roughly 7.3% of them singletons. The CDR3 extends over 14 amino acids. The germline CDR1 and CDR2 sequences are LGHDT and YNNKEL (reference sequence). General study findings and limits: As reported, disease-linked clones showed significant enrichment in matched ankylosing spondylitis synovial fluid. Ankylosing spondylitis blood seemed to carry a telltale TCR beta motif made of seven or eight highly homologous variants.

The table lists this clonotype with a count of one. The target antigen is unknown. Mismatch with germline at one junction end may stem from a read error. This receptor was identified in a female donor with ankylosing spondylitis or in good health (not recorded which). The rearrangement links TRBV3-1 to TRBJ1-2, with a tentative D call TRBD1 (5 bases). Sequenced sample: blood, either unsorted or a sorted T cell fraction (not recorded which). The CDR3 DNA reads TGTGCCAGCAGCCGCAGCAGGGATGGCTATGGCTACGCCTTC. It codes for CASSRSRDGYGYAF.